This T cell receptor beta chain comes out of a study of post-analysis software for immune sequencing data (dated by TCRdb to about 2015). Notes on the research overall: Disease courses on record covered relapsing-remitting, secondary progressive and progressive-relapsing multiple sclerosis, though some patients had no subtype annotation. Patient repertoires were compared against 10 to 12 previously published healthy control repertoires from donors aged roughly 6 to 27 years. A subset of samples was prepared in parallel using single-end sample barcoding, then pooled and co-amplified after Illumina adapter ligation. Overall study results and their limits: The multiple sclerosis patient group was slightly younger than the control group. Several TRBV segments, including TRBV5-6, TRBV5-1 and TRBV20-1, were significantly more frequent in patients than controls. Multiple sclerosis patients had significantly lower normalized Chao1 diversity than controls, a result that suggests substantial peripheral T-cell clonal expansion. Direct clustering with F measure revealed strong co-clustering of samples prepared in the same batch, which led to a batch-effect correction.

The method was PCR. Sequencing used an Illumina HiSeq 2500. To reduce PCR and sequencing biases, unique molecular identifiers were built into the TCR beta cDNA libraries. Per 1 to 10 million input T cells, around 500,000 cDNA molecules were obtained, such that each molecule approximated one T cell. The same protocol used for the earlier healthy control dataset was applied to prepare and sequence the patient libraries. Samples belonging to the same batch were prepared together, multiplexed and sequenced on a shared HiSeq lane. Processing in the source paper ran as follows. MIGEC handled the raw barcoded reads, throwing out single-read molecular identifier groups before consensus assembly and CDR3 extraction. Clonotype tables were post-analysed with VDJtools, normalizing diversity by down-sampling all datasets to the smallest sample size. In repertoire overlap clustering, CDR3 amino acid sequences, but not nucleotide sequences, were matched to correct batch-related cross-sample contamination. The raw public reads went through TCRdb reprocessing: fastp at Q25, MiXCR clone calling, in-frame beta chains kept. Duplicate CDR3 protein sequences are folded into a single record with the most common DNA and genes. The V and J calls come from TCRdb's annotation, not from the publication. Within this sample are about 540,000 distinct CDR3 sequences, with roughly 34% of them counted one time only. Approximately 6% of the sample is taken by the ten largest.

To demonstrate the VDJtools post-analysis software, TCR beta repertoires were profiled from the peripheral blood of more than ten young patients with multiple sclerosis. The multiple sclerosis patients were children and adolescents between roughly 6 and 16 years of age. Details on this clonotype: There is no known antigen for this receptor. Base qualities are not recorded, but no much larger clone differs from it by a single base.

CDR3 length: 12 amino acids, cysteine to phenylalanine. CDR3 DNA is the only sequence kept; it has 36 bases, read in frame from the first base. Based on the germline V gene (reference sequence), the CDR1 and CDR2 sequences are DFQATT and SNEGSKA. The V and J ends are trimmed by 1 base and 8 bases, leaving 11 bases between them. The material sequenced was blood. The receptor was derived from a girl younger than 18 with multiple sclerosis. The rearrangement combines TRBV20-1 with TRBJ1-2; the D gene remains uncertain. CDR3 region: CSARANNGGYTF. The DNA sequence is TGCAGTGCTAGAGCCAACAATGGCGGCTACACCTTC.